This T cell receptor (beta chain) was recorded in a study of blood T cell repertoires in COVID-19. In the study overall: COVID-19 samples from acute and convalescent phases originated in the United States, Italy and Spain. T cells, B-cell-depleted T cells, or PBMCs supplied cDNA or gDNA.

Study processing details: The assay estimated nucleated cells by amplifying reference gene primers. TCRdb's table, derived via immunoSEQ multiplex PCR, lists solely in-frame clones and lacks some. Clonal size and the V and J genes are those of that table, whereas D and trimming came from the DNA. This repertoire shows under 65,000 clones, more than 75% found once; its top ten account for 20% to 25%. This sequence was found in a woman aged 60-75 years with acute or convalescent COVID-19. Sequencing was done on a sample of peripheral blood.

The CDR3 loop reads CASSPGAGAYLDEQYF. In DNA, the CDR3 is TGTGCCAGCAGCCCCGGTGCGGGGGCGTACCTTGACGAGCAGTACTTC. The chain joins TRBV7-8 to TRBJ2-7; the D gene is possibly TRBD2 (7 bases). The ends were cut back, 5 bases at V and 5 bases at J, with 22 bases in the middle. CDR1 and CDR2 (germline): SGHVS, FQNEAQ. This CDR3 has 16 amino acids.